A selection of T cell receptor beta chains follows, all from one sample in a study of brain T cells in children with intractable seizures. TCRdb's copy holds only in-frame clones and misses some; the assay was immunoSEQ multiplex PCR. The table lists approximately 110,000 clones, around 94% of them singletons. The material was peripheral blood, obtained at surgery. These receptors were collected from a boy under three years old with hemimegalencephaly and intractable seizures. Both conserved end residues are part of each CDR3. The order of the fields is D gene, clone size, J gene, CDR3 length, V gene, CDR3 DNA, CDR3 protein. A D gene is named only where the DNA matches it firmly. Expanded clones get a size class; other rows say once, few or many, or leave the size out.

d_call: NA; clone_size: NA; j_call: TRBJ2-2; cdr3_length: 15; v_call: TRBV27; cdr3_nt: TGTGCCAGCAGTGTCGACAGGAGCTACACCGGGGAGCTGTTTTTT; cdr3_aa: CASSVDRSYTGELFF
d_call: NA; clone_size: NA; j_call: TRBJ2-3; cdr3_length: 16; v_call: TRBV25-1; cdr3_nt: TGTGCCAGCAGTGACCTGGTAGCGAGTAGCACAGATACGCAGTATTTT; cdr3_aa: CASSDLVASSTDTQYF
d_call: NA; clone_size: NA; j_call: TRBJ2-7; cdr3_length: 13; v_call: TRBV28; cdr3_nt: TGTGCCAGCAGTTTAGCGACCTCCTACGAGCAGTACTTC; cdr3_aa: CASSLATSYEQYF
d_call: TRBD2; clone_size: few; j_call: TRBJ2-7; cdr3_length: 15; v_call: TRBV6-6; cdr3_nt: TGTGCCAGCAGTTACTCTTCGGGAGGGACCTACGAGCAGTACTTC; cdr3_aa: CASSYSSGGTYEQYF
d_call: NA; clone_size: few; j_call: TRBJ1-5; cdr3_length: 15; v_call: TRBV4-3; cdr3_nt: TGCGCCAGCAGCCAAGATCAGAATAGCAATCAGCCCCAGCATTTT; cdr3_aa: CASSQDQNSNQPQHF
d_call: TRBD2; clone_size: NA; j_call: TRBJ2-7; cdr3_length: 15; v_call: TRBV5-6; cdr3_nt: TGTGCCAGCAGCTTGGGGTTAGCGGGAGGATACGAGCAGTACTTC; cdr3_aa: CASSLGLAGGYEQYF
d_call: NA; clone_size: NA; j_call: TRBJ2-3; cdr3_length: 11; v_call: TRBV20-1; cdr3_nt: TGCAGTGCTAGGGGGGTCGGGCCGCAGTATTTT; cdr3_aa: CSARGVGPQYF
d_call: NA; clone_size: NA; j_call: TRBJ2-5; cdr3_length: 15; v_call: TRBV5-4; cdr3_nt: TGTGCCAGCAGCGCAAACCGACCCGTCGCAGGGACCCAGTACTTC; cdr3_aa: CASSANRPVAGTQYF
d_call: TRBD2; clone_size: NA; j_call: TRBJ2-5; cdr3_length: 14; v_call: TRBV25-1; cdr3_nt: TGTGCCAGCAGTGAAGGCGGGAGGGCGGAGACCCAGTACTTC; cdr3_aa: CASSEGGRAETQYF
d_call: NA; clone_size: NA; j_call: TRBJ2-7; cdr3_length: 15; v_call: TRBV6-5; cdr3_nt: TGTGCCAGCAGTTACTCCCGGGAGAGGTCCTACGAGCAGTACTTC; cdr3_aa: CASSYSRERSYEQYF
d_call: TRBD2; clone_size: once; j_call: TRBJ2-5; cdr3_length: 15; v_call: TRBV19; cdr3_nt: TGTGCCAGTAGTAGGAGCGGGAGGTCCCAAGAGACCCAGTACTTC; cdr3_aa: CASSRSGRSQETQYF
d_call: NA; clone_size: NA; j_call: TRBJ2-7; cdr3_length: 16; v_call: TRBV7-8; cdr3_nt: TGTGCCAGCAGCCCCCAGCCCCGGGGTACCATGTACGAGCAGTACTTC; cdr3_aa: CASSPQPRGTMYEQYF
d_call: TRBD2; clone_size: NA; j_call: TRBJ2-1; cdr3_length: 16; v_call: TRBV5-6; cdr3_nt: TGTGCCAGCAGCTCTCTACTAGCGGGGAGATACAATGAGCAGTTCTTC; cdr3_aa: CASSSLLAGRYNEQFF
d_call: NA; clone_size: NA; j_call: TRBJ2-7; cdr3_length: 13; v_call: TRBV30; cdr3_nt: TGTGCCTGGAACGGCCCTAGCTCCTACGAGCAGTACTTC; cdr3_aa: CAWNGPSSYEQYF
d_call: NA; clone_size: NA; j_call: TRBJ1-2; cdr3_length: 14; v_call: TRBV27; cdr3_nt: TGTGCCAGCAGTCCGTCGACACTTAACTATGGCTACACCTTC; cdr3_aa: CASSPSTLNYGYTF
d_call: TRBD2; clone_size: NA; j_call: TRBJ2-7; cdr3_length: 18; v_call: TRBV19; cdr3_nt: TGTGCCAGTAATCCCGGACTAGCGGGATCGGGACCCTCCTACGAGCAGTACTTC; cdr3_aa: CASNPGLAGSGPSYEQYF
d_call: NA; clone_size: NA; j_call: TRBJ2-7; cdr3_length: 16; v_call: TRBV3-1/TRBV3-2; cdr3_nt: TGTGCCAGCAGCCCGCACGGTCAGGAAGGCTCTTACGAGCAGTACTTC; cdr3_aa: CASSPHGQEGSYEQYF
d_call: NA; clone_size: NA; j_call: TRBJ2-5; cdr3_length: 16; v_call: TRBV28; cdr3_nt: TGTGCCAGCAGTTTACAATGGGGGATGGGCCAAGAGACCCAGTACTTC; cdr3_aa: CASSLQWGMGQETQYF
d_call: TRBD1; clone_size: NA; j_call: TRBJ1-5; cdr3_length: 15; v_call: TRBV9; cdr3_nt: TGTGCCAGCAGCCCGGGACAGGGGCTCAATCAGCCCCAGCATTTT; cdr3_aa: CASSPGQGLNQPQHF
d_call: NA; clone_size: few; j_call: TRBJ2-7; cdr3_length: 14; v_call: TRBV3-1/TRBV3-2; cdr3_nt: TGTGCCAGCAGCCAAGTTTACCTGGCGGGGGAGCAGTACTTC; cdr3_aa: CASSQVYLAGEQYF
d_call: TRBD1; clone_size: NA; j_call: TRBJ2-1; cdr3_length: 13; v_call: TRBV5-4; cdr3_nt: TGTGCCAGCAGCCCCAGGGGGTACAATGAGCAGTTCTTC; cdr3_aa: CASSPRGYNEQFF
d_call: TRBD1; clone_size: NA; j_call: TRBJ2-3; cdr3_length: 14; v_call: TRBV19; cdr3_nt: TGTGCCAGTAGGAGGACAGGGGGCACAGATACGCAGTATTTT; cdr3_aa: CASRRTGGTDTQYF
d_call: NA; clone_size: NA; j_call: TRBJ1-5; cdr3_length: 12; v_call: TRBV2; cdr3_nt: TGTGCCAGCAGTCCCAACAATCAGCCCCAGCATTTT; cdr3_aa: CASSPNNQPQHF
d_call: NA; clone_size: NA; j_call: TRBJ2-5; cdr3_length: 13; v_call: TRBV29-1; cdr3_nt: TGCAGCGTGAGGACTCCGATTACTGAGACCCAGTACTTC; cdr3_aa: CSVRTPITETQYF
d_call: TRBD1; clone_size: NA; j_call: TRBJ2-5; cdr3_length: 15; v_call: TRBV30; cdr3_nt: TGTGCCTGGAGTGTAGGGACAGGGGGCGGGAAGACCCAGTACTTC; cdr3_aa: CAWSVGTGGGKTQYF
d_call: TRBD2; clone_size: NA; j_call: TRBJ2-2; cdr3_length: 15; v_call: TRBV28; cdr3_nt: TGTGCCACCTGGACTAGCGGCCTGGGGACCGGGGAGCTGTTTTTT; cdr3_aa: CATWTSGLGTGELFF
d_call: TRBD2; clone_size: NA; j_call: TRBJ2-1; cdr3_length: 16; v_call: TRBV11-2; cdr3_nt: TGTGCCAGCAGCTCCCCCGGGGATAGCGGGTACAATGAGCAGTTCTTC; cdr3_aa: CASSSPGDSGYNEQFF
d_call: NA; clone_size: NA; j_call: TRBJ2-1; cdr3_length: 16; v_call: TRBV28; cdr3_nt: TGTGCCAGCAGTTCCGATGTAAGCAGGGACTACAATGAGCAGTTCTTC; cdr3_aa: CASSSDVSRDYNEQFF
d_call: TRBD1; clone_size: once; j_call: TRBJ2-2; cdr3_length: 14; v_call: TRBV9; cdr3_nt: TGTGCCAGCAGCTCTACAGGGGCTACCGGGGAGCTGTTTTTT; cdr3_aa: CASSSTGATGELFF
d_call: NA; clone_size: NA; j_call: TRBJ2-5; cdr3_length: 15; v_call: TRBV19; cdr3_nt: TGTGCCAGTAGTATTCATACAACAGGGTCGGAGACCCAGTACTTC; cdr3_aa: CASSIHTTGSETQYF
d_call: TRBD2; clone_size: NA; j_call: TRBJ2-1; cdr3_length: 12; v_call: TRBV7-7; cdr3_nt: TGTGCCAGCAGCTTAGCGGGAGGGCCCCAGTTCTTC; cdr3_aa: CASSLAGGPQFF
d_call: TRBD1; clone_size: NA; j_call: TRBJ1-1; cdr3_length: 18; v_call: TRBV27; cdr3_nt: TGTGCCAGCAGTTTTGGGACTATTTCGACAGGGCAGGGTACTGAAGCTTTCTTT; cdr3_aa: CASSFGTISTGQGTEAFF